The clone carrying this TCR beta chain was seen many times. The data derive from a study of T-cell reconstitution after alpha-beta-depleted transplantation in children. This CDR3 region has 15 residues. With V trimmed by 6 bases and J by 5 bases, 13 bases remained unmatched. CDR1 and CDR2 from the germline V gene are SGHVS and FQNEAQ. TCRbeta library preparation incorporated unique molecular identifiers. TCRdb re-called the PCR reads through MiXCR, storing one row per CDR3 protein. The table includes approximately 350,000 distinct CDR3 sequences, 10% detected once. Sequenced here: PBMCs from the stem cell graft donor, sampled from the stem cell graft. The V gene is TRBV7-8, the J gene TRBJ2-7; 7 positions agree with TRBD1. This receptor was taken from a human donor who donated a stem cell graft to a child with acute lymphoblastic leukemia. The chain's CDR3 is CASRPRGQAGNEQYF. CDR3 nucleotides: TGTGCCAGCAGGCCCCGAGGACAGGCAGGGAACGAGCAGTACTTC. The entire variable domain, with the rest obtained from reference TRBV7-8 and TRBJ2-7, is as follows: GAGVSQSPRYKVAKRGQDVALRCDPISGHVSLFWYQQALGQGPEFLTYFQNEAQLDKSGLPSDRFFAERPEGSVSTLKIQRTQQEDSAVYLCASRPRGQAGNEQYFGPGTRLTVT.